The present TCR beta chain was sequenced within a study of cytomegalovirus exposure and HLA in healthy donors. General study findings and limits: The CMV antigen specificity of a few CMV-associated chains was confirmed through in vitro analysis.

Primers included in the PCR were 60 Vbeta and 13 Jbeta primers. The assay was immunoSEQ multiplex PCR, and TCRdb's table has in-frame clones only and misses some. This sample contains 25,000 to 40,000 clones. With regard to this clone: Its target is unknown. One junction end disagrees with the germline gene, perhaps due to a read error.

The length of the CDR3 is 15 residues. The germline V gene has CDR1 MGHDK and CDR2 SYGVNS. The chain is built from TRBV25-1 and TRBJ2-1; 10 bases match TRBD1. Source material: PBMCs. The clonotype was recovered from a female donor in good health and CMV-seronegative. The CDR3 nucleotides are TGTGCCAGCGGTGACAGGGGGCGAAACTACAATGAGCAGTTCTTC. Protein product: CASGDRGRNYNEQFF.